The 25 T cell receptor beta chains reported below all come from one sample, sequenced in a study of blood T cell repertoires in COVID-19. Profiled with immunoSEQ multiplex PCR; TCRdb holds only in-frame clones, not every one. The data hold over 200,000 clones, with approximately 81% observed a single time. The specimen was peripheral blood. The origin of the receptors is an elderly woman with active or convalescent COVID-19.

The chain is built from TRBV7-3 and TRBJ2-3; no clear D gene. The CDR3 contains 15 residues. The V gene lost 0 bases and the J gene lost 0 bases, with 7 bases spanning the gap. Germline V CDR1 and CDR2: SGHTA, FQGTGA. CDR3 region: CASSLTRSSTDTQYF. The CDR3, as DNA: TGTGCCAGCAGCTTAACGAGATCTAGCACAGATACGCAGTATTTT. Complete variable domain (other parts from reference TRBV7-3 and TRBJ2-3): GAGVSQTPSNKVTEKGKYVELRCDPISGHTALYWYRQSLGQGPEFLIYFQGTGAADDSGLPNDRFFAVRPEGSVSTLKIQRTERGDSAVYLCASSLTRSSTDTQYFGPGTRLTVL.

This chain joins TRBV7-9 and TRBJ2-6; no clear D gene. The CDR3 contains 13 residues. Germline V gene lookup returns CDR1 SEHNR and CDR2 FQNEAQ (reference sequence). Written as DNA, the CDR3 is TGTGCGAGCCCAGGTCTTGGGGCCAACGTCCTGACTTTC. Protein product: CASPGLGANVLTF. Complete variable domain (other parts from reference TRBV7-9 and TRBJ2-6): DTGVSQNPRHKITKRGQNVTFRCDPISEHNRLYWYRQTLGQGPEFLTYFQNEAQLEKSRLLSDRFSAERPKGSFSTLEIQRTEQGDSAMYLCASPGLGANVLTFGAGSRLTVL.

The genes are TRBV19 and TRBJ1-2, with D uncertain. The CDR3 totals 15 residues. Trimming cost V 6 bases and J 0 bases, with 14 bases left between them. Looked up from germline, CDR1 is LNHDA and CDR2 is SQIVND (reference sequence). CDR3 sequence: CASSPYSNANYGYTF. The CDR3 DNA sequence: TGTGCCAGTAGCCCCTACAGCAATGCTAACTATGGCTACACCTTC.

The J gene is TRBJ1-4, the V gene TRBV7-2; possibly TRBD1 for D (5 bases). V lost 5 bases and J lost 5, with 12 bases in between. From germline, CDR1 is SGHTA and CDR2 FQGNSA. The CDR3 loop spans 14 amino acids. This CDR3 reads CASSPGGGNEKLFF. CDR3 in DNA: TGTGCCAGCAGCCCCGGGGGAGGGAATGAAAAACTGTTTTTT.

V usage is TRBV3-1 (or the pseudogene TRBV3-2) and J usage is TRBJ1-1; D not resolved. CDR3 length equals 13 residues. V lost 1 base to trimming and J lost 7 bases, with 10 bases between them. Germline CDR1 LGHDT, CDR2 YNNKEL (reference sequence). This CDR3 reads CASSQVAGIEAFF. The CDR3 DNA reads as TGTGCCAGCAGCCAAGTGGCGGGCATTGAAGCTTTCTTT.

The chain has TRBV21-1 and TRBJ2-2; the DNA was not used to check the table's D call, TRBD2. TRBV21-1 is listed as a pseudogene. This CDR3 region has 11 residues. The CDR3: CASSSSGELFF. CDR3 nucleotides: TGTGCCAGCAGCTCCTCCGGGGAGCTGTTTTTT.

This clone was seen a single time. The chain employs TRBV5-1 and TRBJ2-3; TRBD2 matches 13 bases. The CDR3 contains 15 residues. Losses at the gene ends were 3 bases for V and 6 bases for J; bases not matched to a gene: 4. Germline CDR1 and CDR2: SGHRS and YFSETQ. The DNA for the CDR3 is TGCGCCAGCAGCTATGGGACTAGCGGGGTGGATACGCAGTATTTT. The encoded protein is CASSYGTSGVDTQYF.

The chain couples TRBV5-4 to TRBJ2-5, with TRBD1 matching over 8 bases. CDR1 is SGHNT, CDR2 YYREEE, per germline (reference sequence). V dropped 3 bases and J dropped 3; count of bases not matched to a gene: 10. CDR3 length: 16 amino acids. The CDR3 loop reads CASSYPTGAGEETQYF. The CDR3 DNA reads TGTGCCAGCAGCTACCCGACAGGGGCAGGGGAAGAGACCCAGTACTTC.

The chain is built from TRBV18 and TRBJ2-7; tentative D call: TRBD1 (6 bases). Trimming left V 4 bases short and J 6 bases short, with 19 bases between. In germline, CDR1 is KGHSH, CDR2 LQKENI. The CDR3 is 15 residues long. The chain's CDR3 is CASSRSDSPGAEQYF. CDR3 DNA sequence: TGTGCCAGCTCACGGTCGGACAGCCCCGGGGCCGAGCAGTACTTC.

The chain recombines TRBV5-1 with TRBJ2-3; 12 bases align to TRBD2. The J segment lost 1 base and the V segment lost 4 bases, leaving 4 bases of the junction unmatched. Germline V lookup: CDR1 SGHRS, CDR2 YFSETQ. The CDR3 has 16 residues. CDR3 coding DNA: TGCGCCAGCAGCGCGAGACTAGCGGGGGGCACAGATACGCAGTATTTT. Translated: CASSARLAGGTDTQYF.

The V call is TRBV7-2, the J call TRBJ1-1; D ambiguous. V was clipped by 4 bases and J by 0 bases, with 9 bases between them. The CDR3 totals 14 residues. Germline values: CDR1 SGHTA, CDR2 FQGNSA. CDR3 sequence (DNA): TGTGCCAGCAGCTCCGCGGGCGTGAACACTGAAGCTTTCTTT. This encodes CASSSAGVNTEAFF.

This clone was seen once. This sequence joins TRBV7-9 and TRBJ1-1; a possible D gene is TRBD1 (5 bases). The CDR3 extends over 14 amino acids. Germline CDR1 reads SEHNR; CDR2 reads FQNEAQ (reference sequence). Trimming shortened V by 4 bases and J by 0 bases, and 9 bases separated the two germline ends. Written as DNA, the CDR3 is TGTGCCAGCAGCTATGGGGCCCTGAACACTGAAGCTTTCTTT. As protein: CASSYGALNTEAFF. Drawing the rest from reference TRBV7-9 and TRBJ1-1, the complete variable domain is DTGVSQNPRHKITKRGQNVTFRCDPISEHNRLYWYRQTLGQGPEFLTYFQNEAQLEKSRLLSDRFSAERPKGSFSTLEIQRTEQGDSAMYLCASSYGALNTEAFFGQGTRLTVV.

In its sample, this clone was seen a few times. The chain uses TRBV11-3 and TRBJ2-1, with a possible D match to TRBD2 (6 bases). Germline-derived CDR1 and CDR2 are SGHNT and YENEEA. The CDR3 length is 15 residues. Trimming took 2 bases from V and 0 from J, leaving 8 bases between them. CDR3 DNA: TGTGCCAGCAGCTTAATGACTAGCTCCTACAATGAGCAGTTCTTC. This codes for CASSLMTSSYNEQFF. The whole variable domain, remainder taken from reference TRBV11-3 and TRBJ2-1, is EAGVVQSPRYKIIEKKQPVAFWCNPISGHNTLYWYLQNLGQGPELLIRYENEEAVDDSQLPKDRFSAERLKGVDSTLKIQPAELGDSAVYLCASSLMTSSYNEQFFGPGTRLTVL.

V is TRBV14 and J is TRBJ2-5; possible D gene TRBD1, 5 bases. V lost 3 bases and J lost 5, with 10 bases in between. The CDR3 is 13 residues long. Per germline, CDR1 SGHDN and CDR2 FVKESK. This CDR3 reads CASSHREMETQYF. The CDR3 DNA sequence: TGTGCCAGCAGCCACAGGGAAATGGAGACCCAGTACTTC. Full variable domain (outside the CDR3, taken from reference TRBV14 and TRBJ2-5): EAGVTQFPSHSVIEKGQTVTLRCDPISGHDNLYWYRRVMGKEIKFLLHFVKESKQDESGMPNNRFLAERTGGTYSTLKVQPAELEDSGVYFCASSHREMETQYFGPGTRLLVL.

This sequence joins TRBV14 and TRBJ1-2; 9 bases are shared with TRBD1. The CDR3 consists of 15 residues. With 1 base clipped from V and 4 bases from J, the junction kept 4 bases outside the gene matches. Germline loops: CDR1 SGHDN, CDR2 FVKESK. The CDR3 here is CASSQVSDRGYGYTF. DNA for the CDR3: TGTGCCAGCAGCCAAGTATCGGACAGGGGCTATGGCTACACCTTC.

The CDR3 loop reads CATSAPPTNYGYTF. DNA for the CDR3: TGTGCCACCAGCGCCCCCCCCACAAACTATGGCTACACCTTC. The chain joins TRBV15 to TRBJ1-2; no reliable D call. V lost 5 bases, J lost 2 bases, and 12 bases lay in between. From germline, CDR1 is LNHNV and CDR2 YYDKDF (reference sequence). The CDR3 length is 14 residues.

The genes are TRBV4-3 and TRBJ2-6, with 10 bases lining up with TRBD1. Germline values: CDR1 LGHNA, CDR2 YSLEER. Trimming cost V 2 bases and J 0 bases; bases outside gene matches: 4. The CDR3 is 18 residues long. The CDR3 DNA follows: TGCGCCAGCAGCCAAAGGACAGGGGGGTTCTCTGGGGCCAACGTCCTGACTTTC. Amino acid sequence: CASSQRTGGFSGANVLTF.

J is TRBJ2-2 and V is TRBV3-1 (or the pseudogene TRBV3-2), with TRBD2 matching over 11 bases. The CDR3 covers 13 residues. V shed 7 bases, J shed 5 bases, and the junction held 0 bases outside the gene matches. Germline values: CDR1 LGHDT, CDR2 YNNKEL (reference sequence). The CDR3 here is CASTSGRTGELFF. Here the CDR3 DNA reads TGTGCCAGCACTAGCGGGAGGACCGGGGAGCTGTTTTTT.

The chain combines TRBV5-1 with TRBJ2-2, with 10 bases identical to TRBD1. The V segment lost 7 bases and the J segment 7 bases; nucleotides outside the gene matches: 1. The V gene's germline CDR1 is SGHRS and CDR2 YFSETQ. The CDR3 has 12 amino acids. This CDR3 reads CASGQGVGELFF. CDR3 coding DNA: TGCGCCAGCGGACAGGGGGTCGGGGAGCTGTTTTTT.

This clone came up many times. The chain is built from TRBV21-1 and TRBJ1-6; no check of the table's D call, TRBD1, against the DNA was made. TRBV21-1 is listed as a pseudogene. The CDR3 spans 15 residues. DNA of the CDR3: TGTGCCCCATCCCCTATAGGACAGGATAATTCACCCCTCCACTTT. This codes for CAPSPIGQDNSPLHF.

The chain combines TRBV9 with TRBJ2-2; D is undetermined. The CDR3 extends over 12 amino acids. Germline V CDR1 and CDR2: SGDLS, YYNGEE. V lost 4 bases and J lost 8, with 9 bases in between. As DNA, the CDR3 is TGTGCCAGCAGCCTCCAGAATGGGGAGCTGTTTTTT. It specifies CASSLQNGELFF.

The rearrangement links TRBV6-5 to TRBJ1-1, with D tentatively TRBD1 (5 bases). CDR3 length equals 12 residues. Trimming took off 7 bases at V and 5 bases at J, with 11 bases between the two ends. CDR1 and CDR2 from the germline V gene are MNHEY and SVGAGI. CDR3: CASKSKGTEAFF. CDR3 nucleotides: TGTGCCAGCAAGAGTAAGGGGACTGAAGCTTTCTTT.

This chain joins TRBV18 and TRBJ2-3, with a weak D call TRBD2 (5 bases). Germline V gene data show CDR1 as KGHSH and CDR2 as LQKENI. V lost 4 bases and J lost 1, with 6 bases in between. CDR3 length equals 13 residues. The CDR3 sequence: CASSLGGTDTQYF. CDR3 in DNA: TGTGCCAGCTCACTCGGGGGCACAGATACGCAGTATTTT. Looking up the rest from reference TRBV18 and TRBJ2-3 gives the full variable domain: NAGVMQNPRHLVRRRGQEARLRCSPMKGHSHVYWYRQLPEEGLKFMVYLQKENIIDESGMPKERFSAEFPKEGPSILRIQQVVRGDSAAYFCASSLGGTDTQYFGPGTRLTVL.

Only a few counts were recorded for this clone. The J gene is TRBJ1-2, the V gene TRBV5-1, with 11 bases matching TRBD1. The CDR3 length is 15 residues. Germline V lookup: CDR1 SGHRS, CDR2 YFSETQ. V lost 3 bases to trimming and J lost 2 bases; unmatched junction nucleotides: 3. In nucleotides, the CDR3 is TGCGCCAGCAGCTATGGGACAGGGGGAAACTATGGCTACACCTTC. It codes for CASSYGTGGNYGYTF.

This sequence joins TRBV7-8 and TRBJ1-2; 10 nucleotides match TRBD1. The J segment lost 7 bases and the V segment lost 3 bases, leaving 5 bases of the junction unmatched. The CDR3 is made up of 14 amino acids. Germline-derived CDR1 and CDR2 are SGHVS and FQNEAQ. CDR3 loop: CASSLGTGDFGYTF. The CDR3 nucleotides are TGTGCCAGCAGCTTGGGGACAGGGGATTTTGGCTACACCTTC.